Here is one T cell receptor beta chain with its context. The data were taken from a study of blood T cell repertoires in COVID-19. Across the study: The United States, Italy and Spain were the sources of the acute and convalescent COVID-19 samples.

Measured with immunoSEQ multiplex PCR; TCRdb has only the in-frame clones, and not every one. The sample shows some 160,000 clones, roughly four fifths of them seen only once. Germline CDR1 reads SGHNT; CDR2 reads YYREEE (reference sequence). The CDR3 consists of 16 residues. Losses at the gene ends were 3 bases for V and 0 bases for J; bases not matched to a gene: 4. The sample consisted of peripheral blood. The chain has TRBV5-4 and TRBJ2-1, with 9 bases aligning to TRBD1. The sequence was obtained from a human donor in a cohort sampled during active COVID-19. For the CDR3, the DNA is TGTGCCAGCAGCTCGGGGACAGGGAGCTCCTACAATGAGCAGTTCTTC. It is translated as CASSSGTGSSYNEQFF.